This TCR beta chain derives from a study of cytomegalovirus exposure and HLA in healthy donors. Study-level results: A later analysis linked a missense variant in DCLRE1C to the trimming of TCR beta V and J genes. Later on, an analysis found that several of the most significant clusters appeared to be linked to common viral pathogens, which included parvovirus B19.

On this clone: Its cognate antigen is unknown.

All the people who gave samples were healthy bone marrow donors. The PCR ran on 60 Vbeta and 13 Jbeta primers. Sequencing used immunoSEQ multiplex PCR; TCRdb keeps in-frame clones, though not all of them. The sample has 150,000 to 200,000 clones, approximately 82% seen once. Germline V CDR1 and CDR2: SEHNR, FQNEAQ (reference sequence). V shed 5 bases, J shed 8 bases, and the junction held 12 bases outside the gene matches. This CDR3 contains 18 residues. This receptor was obtained from a woman aged 40-49 years in good health and CMV-seropositive. Sequencing was done on a sample of PBMCs. The V call is TRBV7-9, the J call TRBJ2-4; 16 nucleotides agree with TRBD2. The CDR3 protein is CASSRALGTSGRADIQYF. The CDR3 region has the DNA TGTGCCAGCAGCCGCGCACTAGGGACTAGCGGGAGGGCGGACATTCAGTACTTC.